This TCR beta chain was profiled in a study of blood T cell repertoires in COVID-19. The CDR3 totals 17 residues. Germline V gene lookup returns CDR1 SGHNT and CDR2 YYREEE (reference sequence). After removal of 0 bases from V and 0 bases from J, the junction contained 1 base not matched to a gene. Recruitment covered 20 to 25 US areas and drew participants whose ages spanned about 18 to 90 years. Cohort 3 donors counted as recovered after two negative PCRs, clearance, or resolved symptoms. Produced via immunoSEQ multiplex PCR; TCRdb's table is partial and in-frame only. The sample consists of over 140,000 clones, 60% to 80% of them appearing once.

This chain links TRBV5-4 with TRBJ2-3; 13 bases are a match to TRBD2. The sequencing input was PBMCs or T cells enriched from blood (not recorded which). This clonotype was obtained from a woman between 50 and 59 years old who had recovered from COVID-19. The CDR3 here is CASSLGTSGRSTDTQYF. The CDR3 DNA is TGTGCCAGCAGCTTGGGGACTAGCGGGAGAAGCACAGATACGCAGTATTTT.